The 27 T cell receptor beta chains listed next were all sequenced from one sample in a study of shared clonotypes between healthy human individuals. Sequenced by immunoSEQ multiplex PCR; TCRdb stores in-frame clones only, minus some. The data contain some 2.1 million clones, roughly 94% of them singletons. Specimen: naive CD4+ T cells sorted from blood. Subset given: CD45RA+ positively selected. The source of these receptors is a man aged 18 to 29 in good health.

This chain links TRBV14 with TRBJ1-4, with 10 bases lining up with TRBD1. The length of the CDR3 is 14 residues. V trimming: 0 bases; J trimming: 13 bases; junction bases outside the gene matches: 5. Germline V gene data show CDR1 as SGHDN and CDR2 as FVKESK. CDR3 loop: CASSQEDRTGGLFF. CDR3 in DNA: TGTGCCAGCAGCCAAGAAGATCGGACAGGGGGACTGTTTTTT.

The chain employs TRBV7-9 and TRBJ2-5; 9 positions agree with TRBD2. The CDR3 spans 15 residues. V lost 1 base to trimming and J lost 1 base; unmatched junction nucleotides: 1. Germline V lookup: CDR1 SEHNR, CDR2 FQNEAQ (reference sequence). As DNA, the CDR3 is TGTGCCAGCAGCTTAGGGGGACTAGCCCAAGAGACCCAGTACTTC. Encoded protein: CASSLGGLAQETQYF.

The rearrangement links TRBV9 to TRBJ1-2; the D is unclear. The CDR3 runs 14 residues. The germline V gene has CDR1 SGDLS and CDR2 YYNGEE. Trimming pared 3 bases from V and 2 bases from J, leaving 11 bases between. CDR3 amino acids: CASSGRGQNYGYTF. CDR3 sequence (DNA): TGTGCCAGCAGCGGCCGAGGTCAAAACTATGGCTACACCTTC.

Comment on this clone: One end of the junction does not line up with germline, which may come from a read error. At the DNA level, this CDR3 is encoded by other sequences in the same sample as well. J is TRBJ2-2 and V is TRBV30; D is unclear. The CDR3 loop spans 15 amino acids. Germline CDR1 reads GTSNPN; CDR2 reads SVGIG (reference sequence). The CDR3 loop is CAWSVGGKNAGELFF. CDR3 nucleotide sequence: TGTGCTTGGAGTGTGGGTGGGAAGAACGCCGGGGAGCTGTTTTTT.

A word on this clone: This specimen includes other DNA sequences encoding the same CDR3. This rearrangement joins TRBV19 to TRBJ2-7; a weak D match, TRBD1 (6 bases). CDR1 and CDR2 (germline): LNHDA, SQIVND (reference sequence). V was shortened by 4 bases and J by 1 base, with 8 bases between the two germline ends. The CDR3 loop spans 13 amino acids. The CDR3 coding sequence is TGTGCCAGTAGTACTCAGGGGTCCTACGAGCAGTACTTC. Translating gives CASSTQGSYEQYF.

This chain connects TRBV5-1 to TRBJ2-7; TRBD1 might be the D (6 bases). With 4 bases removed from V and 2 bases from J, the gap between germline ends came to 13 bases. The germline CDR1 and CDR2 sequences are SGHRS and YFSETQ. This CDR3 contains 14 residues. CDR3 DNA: TGCGCCAGCAGCCACGGGACAATGGCCTACGAGCAGTACTTC. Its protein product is CASSHGTMAYEQYF.

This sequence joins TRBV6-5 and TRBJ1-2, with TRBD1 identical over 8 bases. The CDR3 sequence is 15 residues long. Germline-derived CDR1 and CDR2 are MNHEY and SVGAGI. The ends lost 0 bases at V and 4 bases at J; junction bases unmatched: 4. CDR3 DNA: TGTGCCAGCAGTTACTCGAGGACAGGGACCTATGGCTACACCTTC. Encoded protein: CASSYSRTGTYGYTF.

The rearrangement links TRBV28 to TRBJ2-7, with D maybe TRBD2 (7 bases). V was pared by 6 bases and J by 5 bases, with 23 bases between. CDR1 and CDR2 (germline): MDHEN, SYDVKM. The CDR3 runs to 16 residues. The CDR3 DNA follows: TGTGCCAGCAGCACCGCCGGAGGGGGGGGCCGAAACGAGCAGTACTTC. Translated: CASSTAGGGGRNEQYF.

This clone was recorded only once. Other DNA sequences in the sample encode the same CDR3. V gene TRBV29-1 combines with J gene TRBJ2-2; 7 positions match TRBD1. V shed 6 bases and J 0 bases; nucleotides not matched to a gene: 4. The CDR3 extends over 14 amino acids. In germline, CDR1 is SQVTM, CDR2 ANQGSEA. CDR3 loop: CSVKGQTNTGELFF. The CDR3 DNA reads TGCAGCGTAAAGGGACAGACGAACACCGGGGAGCTGTTTTTT.

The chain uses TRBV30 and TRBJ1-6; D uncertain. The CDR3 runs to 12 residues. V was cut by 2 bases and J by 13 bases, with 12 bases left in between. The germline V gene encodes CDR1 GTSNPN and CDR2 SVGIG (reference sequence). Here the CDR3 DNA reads TGTGCCTGGAGTATTAAGAACCCTCCCCTCCACTTT. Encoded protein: CAWSIKNPPLHF. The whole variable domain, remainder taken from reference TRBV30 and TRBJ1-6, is SQTIHQWPATLVQPVGSPLSLECTVEGTSNPNLYWYRQAAGRGLQLLFYSVGIGQISSEVPQNLSASRPQDRQFILSSKKLLLSDSGFYLCAWSIKNPPLHFGNGTRLTVT.

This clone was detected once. CDR3 in DNA: TGTGCCAGCAGTGACAGGGTTAATGAGCAGTTCTTC. It is translated as CASSDRVNEQFF. V gene TRBV9 combines with J gene TRBJ2-1, with 7 bases that match TRBD1. V was pared by 5 bases and J by 7 bases, with 3 bases of the junction left unmatched. Germline V gene sequence: CDR1 SGDLS, CDR2 YYNGEE. The CDR3 covers 12 residues.

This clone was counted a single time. CDR3 coding DNA: TGTGCCAGCAGCTTAGCGGGAAGAATAGATACGCAGTATTTT. This sequence encodes CASSLAGRIDTQYF. The chain has TRBV7-2 and TRBJ2-3; D ambiguous. V lost 0 bases, J lost 5 bases, and 9 bases lay in between. From germline, CDR1 is SGHTA and CDR2 FQGNSA. The CDR3 sequence is 14 residues long. The full variable domain, in which reference TRBV7-2 and TRBJ2-3 provide the parts outside the CDR3, is GAGVSQSPSNKVTEKGKDVELRCDPISGHTALYWYRQSLGQGLEFLIYFQGNSAPDKSGLPSDRFSAERTGGSVSTLTIQRTQQEDSAVYLCASSLAGRIDTQYFGPGTRLTVL.

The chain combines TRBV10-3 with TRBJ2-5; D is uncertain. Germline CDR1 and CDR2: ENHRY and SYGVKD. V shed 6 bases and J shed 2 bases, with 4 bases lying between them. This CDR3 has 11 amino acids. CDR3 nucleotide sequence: TGTGCCATCAGGAATCAAGAGACCCAGTACTTC. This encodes CAIRNQETQYF.

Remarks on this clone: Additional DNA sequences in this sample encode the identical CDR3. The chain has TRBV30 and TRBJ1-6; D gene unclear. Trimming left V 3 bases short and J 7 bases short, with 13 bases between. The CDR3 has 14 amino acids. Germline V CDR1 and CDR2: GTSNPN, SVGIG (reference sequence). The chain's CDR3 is CAWSAGKGNSPLHF. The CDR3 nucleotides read TGTGCCTGGAGCGCCGGGAAGGGAAATTCACCCCTCCACTTT.

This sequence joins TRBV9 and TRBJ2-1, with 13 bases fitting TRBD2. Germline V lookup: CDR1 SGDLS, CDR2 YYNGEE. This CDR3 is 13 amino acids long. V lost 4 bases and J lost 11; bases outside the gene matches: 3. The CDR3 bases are TGTGCCAGCAGCTCGACTAGCGGGGGGCAGCAGTTCTTC. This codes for CASSSTSGGQQFF.

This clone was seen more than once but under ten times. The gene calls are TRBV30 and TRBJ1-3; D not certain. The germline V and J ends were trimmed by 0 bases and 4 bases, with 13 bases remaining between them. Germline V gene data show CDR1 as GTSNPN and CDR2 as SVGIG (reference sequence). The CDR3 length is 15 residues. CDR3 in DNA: TGTGCCTGGAGTGTAAAGGGAGTTGTGGGAAACACCATATATTTT. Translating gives CAWSVKGVVGNTIYF.

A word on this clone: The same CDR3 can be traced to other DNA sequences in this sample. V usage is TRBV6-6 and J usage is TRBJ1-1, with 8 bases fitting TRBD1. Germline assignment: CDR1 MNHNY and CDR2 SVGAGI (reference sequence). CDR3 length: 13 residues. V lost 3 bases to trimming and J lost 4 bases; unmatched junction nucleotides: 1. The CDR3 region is CASSYGQGTEAFF. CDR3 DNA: TGTGCCAGCAGTTATGGACAGGGCACTGAAGCTTTCTTT.

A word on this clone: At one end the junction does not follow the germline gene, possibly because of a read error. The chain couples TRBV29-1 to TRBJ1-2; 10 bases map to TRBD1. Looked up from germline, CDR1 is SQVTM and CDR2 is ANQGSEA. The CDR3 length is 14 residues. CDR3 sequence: CSGLPAGTGASHFF. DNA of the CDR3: TGCAGCGGCCTCCCCGCCGGGACAGGGGCTTCCCATTTCTTC. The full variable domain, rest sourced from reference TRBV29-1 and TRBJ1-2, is SAVISQKPSRDICQRGTSLTIQCQVDSQVTMMFWYRQQPGQSLTLIATANQGSEATYESGFVIDKFPISRPNLTFSTLTVSNMSPEDSSIYLCSGLPAGTGASHFFGSGTRLTVV.

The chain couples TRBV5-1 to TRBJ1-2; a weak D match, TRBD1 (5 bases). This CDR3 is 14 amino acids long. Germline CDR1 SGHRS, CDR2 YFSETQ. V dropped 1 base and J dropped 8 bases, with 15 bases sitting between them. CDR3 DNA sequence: TGCGCCAGCAGCTTGAGTCCGGGGCTTGAGGGCTACACCTTC. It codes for CASSLSPGLEGYTF.

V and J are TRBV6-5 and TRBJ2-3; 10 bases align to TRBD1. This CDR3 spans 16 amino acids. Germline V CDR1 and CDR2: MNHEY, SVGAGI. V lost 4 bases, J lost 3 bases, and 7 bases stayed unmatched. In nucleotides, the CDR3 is TGTGCCAGCAGTTCCGGGACAGGGGATTGGACAGATACGCAGTATTTT. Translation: CASSSGTGDWTDTQYF.

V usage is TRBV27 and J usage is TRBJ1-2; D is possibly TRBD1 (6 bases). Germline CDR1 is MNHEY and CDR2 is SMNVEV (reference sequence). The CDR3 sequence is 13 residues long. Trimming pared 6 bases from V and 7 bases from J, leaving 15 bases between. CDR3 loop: CASREQQGFGYTF. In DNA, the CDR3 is TGTGCCAGCAGGGAGCAACAGGGATTTGGCTACACCTTC.

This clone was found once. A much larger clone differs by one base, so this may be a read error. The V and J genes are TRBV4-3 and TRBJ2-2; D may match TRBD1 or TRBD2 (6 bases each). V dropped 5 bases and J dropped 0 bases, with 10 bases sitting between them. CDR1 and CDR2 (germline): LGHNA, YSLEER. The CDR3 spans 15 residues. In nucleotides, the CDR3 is TGCGCCAGCAGCGCGGGACACTCGAACACCGGGGAGCTGTTTTTT. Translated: CASSAGHSNTGELFF.

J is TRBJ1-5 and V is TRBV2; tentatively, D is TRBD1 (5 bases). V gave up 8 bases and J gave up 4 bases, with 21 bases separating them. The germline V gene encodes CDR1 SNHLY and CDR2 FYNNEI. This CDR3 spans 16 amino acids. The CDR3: CASQDKGQFLNQPQHF. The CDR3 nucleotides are TGTGCCAGCCAGGACAAAGGGCAGTTCTTAAATCAGCCCCAGCATTTT.

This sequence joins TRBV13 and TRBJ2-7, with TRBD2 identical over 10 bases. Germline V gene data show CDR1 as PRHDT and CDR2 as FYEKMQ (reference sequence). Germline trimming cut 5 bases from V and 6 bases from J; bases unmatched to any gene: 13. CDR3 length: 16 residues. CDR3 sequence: CASSLYLSGGAFEQYF. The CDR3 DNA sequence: TGTGCCAGCAGCCTTTACTTGAGCGGGGGGGCTTTCGAGCAGTACTTC.

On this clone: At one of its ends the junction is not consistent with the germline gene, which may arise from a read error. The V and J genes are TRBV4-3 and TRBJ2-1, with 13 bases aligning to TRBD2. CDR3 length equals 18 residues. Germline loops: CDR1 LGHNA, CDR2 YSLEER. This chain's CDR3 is CASSLTSTLAGGLNEQLF. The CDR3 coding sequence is TGCGCCAGCAGCCTCACTTCCACACTAGCGGGAGGGCTCAATGAGCAGCTCTTC.

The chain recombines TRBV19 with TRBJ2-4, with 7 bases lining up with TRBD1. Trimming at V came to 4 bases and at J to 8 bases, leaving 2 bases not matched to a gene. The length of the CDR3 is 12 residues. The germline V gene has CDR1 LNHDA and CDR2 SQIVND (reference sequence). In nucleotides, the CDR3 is TGTGCCAGTAGTAGACAGGGATACATTCAGTACTTC. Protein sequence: CASSRQGYIQYF.

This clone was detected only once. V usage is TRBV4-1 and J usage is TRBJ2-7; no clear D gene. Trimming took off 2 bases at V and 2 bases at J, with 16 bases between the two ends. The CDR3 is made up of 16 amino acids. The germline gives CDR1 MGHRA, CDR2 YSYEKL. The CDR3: CASSQLSIRGPYEQYF. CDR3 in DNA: TGCGCCAGCAGCCAACTTTCGATTAGAGGCCCCTACGAGCAGTACTTC.